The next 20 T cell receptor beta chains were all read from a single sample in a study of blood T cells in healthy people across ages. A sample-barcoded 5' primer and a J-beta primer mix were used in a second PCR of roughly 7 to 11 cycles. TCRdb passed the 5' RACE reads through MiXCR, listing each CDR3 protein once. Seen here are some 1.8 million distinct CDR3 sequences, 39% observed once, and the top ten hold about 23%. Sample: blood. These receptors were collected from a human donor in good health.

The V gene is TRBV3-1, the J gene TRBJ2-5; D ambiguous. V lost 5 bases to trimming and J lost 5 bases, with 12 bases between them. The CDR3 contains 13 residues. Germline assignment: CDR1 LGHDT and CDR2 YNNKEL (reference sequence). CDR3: CASSTDQRETQYF. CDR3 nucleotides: TGTGCCAGCAGCACGGACCAAAGGGAGACCCAGTACTTC.

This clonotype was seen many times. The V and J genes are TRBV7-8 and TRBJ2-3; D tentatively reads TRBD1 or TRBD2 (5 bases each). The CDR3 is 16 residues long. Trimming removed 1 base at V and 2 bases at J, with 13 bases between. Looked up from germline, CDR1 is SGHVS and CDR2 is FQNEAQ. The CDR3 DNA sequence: TGTGCCAGCAGCTTAGTCGGGGCAGACTTCACAGATACGCAGTATTTT. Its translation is CASSLVGADFTDTQYF.

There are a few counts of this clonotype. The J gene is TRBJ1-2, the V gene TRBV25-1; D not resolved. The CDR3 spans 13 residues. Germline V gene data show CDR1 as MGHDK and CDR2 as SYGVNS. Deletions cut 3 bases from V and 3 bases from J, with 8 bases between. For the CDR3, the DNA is TGTGCCAGCAGTGAGTCGGACTACTATGGCTACACCTTC. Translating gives CASSESDYYGYTF.

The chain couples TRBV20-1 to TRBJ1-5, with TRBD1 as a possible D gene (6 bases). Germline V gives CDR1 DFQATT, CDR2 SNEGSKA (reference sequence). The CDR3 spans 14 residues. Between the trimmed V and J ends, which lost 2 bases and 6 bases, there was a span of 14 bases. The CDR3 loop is CSARPGATGQPQHF. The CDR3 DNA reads TGCAGTGCTAGACCAGGGGCCACGGGTCAGCCCCAGCATTTT.

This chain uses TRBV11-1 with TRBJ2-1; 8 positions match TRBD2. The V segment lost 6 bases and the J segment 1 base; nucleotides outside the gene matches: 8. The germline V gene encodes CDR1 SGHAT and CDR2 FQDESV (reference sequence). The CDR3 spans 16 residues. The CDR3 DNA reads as TGTGCCAGCAGTAGAAGCGGGGGAGCTTCCTACAATGAGCAGTTCTTC. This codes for CASSRSGGASYNEQFF.

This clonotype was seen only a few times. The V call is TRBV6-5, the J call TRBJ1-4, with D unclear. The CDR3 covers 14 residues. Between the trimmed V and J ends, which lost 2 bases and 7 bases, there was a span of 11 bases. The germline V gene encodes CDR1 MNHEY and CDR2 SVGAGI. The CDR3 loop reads CASSYAGSGEKLFF. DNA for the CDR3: TGTGCCAGCAGTTACGCGGGGTCGGGTGAAAAACTGTTTTTT.

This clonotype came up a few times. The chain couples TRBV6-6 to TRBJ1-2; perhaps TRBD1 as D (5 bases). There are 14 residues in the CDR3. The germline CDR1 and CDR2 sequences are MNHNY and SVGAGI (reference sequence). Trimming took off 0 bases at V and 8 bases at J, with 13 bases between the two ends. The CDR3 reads CASSYSTGHPGYTF. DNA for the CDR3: TGTGCCAGCAGTTACTCGACCGGACACCCGGGCTACACCTTC.

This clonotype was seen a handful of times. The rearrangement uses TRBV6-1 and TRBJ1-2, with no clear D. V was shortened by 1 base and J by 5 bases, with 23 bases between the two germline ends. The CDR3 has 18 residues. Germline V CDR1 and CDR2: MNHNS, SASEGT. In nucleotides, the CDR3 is TGTGCCAGCAGTGAAGGACCTGAAGAGGACCCGAGGAGGTATGGCTACACCTTC. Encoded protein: CASSEGPEEDPRRYGYTF.

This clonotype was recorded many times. The CDR3 DNA follows: TGCAGCGTTGATAACCGCGGGGACGAGCAGTACTTC. Its translation is CSVDNRGDEQYF. The V and J genes are TRBV29-1 and TRBJ2-7; D is perhaps TRBD2 (6 bases). Germline V lookup: CDR1 SQVTM, CDR2 ANQGSEA. The CDR3 length is 12 residues. Trimming cost V 3 bases and J 5 bases, with 11 bases left between them.

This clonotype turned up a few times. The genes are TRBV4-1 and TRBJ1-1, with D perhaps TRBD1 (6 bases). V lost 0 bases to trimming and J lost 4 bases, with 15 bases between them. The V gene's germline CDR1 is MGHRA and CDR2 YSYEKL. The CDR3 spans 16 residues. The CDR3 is CASSQDYSGALTEAFF. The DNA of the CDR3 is TGCGCCAGCAGCCAAGATTATTCGGGGGCTCTCACTGAAGCTTTCTTT.

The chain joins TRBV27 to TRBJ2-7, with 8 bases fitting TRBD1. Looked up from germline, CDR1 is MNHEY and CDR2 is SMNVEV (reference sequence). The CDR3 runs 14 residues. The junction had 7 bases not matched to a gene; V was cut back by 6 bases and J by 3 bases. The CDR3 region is CASSPTGALYEQYF. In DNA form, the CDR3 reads TGTGCCAGCAGCCCGACAGGGGCCCTCTACGAGCAGTACTTC.

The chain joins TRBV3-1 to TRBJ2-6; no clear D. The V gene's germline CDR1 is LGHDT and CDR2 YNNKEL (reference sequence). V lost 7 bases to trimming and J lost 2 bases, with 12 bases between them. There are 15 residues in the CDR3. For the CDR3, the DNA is TGTGCCAGCACCGCGACCGCGCCTGGGGCCAACGTCCTGACTTTC. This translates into CASTATAPGANVLTF.

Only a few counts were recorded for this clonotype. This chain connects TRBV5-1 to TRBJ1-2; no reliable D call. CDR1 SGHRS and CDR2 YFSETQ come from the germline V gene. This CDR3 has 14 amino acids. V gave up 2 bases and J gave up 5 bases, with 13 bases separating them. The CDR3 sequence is CASSFAGLGYGYTF. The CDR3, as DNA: TGCGCCAGCAGCTTTGCGGGTTTAGGTTATGGCTACACCTTC.

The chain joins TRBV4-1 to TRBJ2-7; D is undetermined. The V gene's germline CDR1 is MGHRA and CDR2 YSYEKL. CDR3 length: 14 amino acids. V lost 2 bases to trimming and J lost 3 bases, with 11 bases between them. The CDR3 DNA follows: TGCGCCAGCAGCCAACACCCATCGAGCTACGAGCAGTACTTC. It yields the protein CASSQHPSSYEQYF.

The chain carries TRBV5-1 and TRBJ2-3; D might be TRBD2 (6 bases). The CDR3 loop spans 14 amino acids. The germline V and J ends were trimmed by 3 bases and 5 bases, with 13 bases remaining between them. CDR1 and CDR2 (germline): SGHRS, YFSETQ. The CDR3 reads CASSSWRGGDTQYF. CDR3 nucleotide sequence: TGCGCCAGCAGCTCCTGGAGGGGAGGAGATACGCAGTATTTT.

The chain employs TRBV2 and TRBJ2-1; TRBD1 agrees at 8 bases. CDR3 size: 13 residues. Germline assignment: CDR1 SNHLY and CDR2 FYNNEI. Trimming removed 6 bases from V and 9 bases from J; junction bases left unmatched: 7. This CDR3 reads CASRLGQGREQFF. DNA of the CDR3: TGTGCCAGCAGACTCGGACAGGGTCGTGAGCAGTTCTTC.

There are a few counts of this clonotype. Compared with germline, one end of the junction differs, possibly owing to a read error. The CDR3 DNA is TGTGCCATCAGTGAGCCGACAGTTACGCAGTATTTT. It specifies CAISEPTVTQYF. The rearrangement joins TRBV10-3 to TRBJ2-3, with D possibly being TRBD1 (5 bases). The CDR3 loop spans 12 amino acids. Germline V lookup: CDR1 ENHRY, CDR2 SYGVKD.

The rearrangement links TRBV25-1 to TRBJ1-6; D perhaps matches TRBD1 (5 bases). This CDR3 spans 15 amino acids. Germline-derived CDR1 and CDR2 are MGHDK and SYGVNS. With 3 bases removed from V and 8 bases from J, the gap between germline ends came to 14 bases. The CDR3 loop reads CASSEELGRHSPLHF. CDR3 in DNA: TGTGCCAGCAGTGAGGAGTTGGGGCGACATTCACCCCTCCACTTT.

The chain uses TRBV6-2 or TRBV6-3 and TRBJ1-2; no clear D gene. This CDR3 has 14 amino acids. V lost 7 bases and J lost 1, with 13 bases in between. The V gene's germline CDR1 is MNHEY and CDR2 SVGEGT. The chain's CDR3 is CASTSRRINYGYTF. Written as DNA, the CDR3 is TGTGCCAGCACCTCTCGTCGAATTAACTATGGCTACACCTTC.

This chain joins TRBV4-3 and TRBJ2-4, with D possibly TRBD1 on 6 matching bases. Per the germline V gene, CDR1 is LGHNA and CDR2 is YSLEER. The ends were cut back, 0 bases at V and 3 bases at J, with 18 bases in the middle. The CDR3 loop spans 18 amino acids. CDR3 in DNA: TGCGCCAGCAGCCAAGATCCCACAGGGACCGTCGGCAAAAACATTCAGTACTTC. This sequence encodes CASSQDPTGTVGKNIQYF.